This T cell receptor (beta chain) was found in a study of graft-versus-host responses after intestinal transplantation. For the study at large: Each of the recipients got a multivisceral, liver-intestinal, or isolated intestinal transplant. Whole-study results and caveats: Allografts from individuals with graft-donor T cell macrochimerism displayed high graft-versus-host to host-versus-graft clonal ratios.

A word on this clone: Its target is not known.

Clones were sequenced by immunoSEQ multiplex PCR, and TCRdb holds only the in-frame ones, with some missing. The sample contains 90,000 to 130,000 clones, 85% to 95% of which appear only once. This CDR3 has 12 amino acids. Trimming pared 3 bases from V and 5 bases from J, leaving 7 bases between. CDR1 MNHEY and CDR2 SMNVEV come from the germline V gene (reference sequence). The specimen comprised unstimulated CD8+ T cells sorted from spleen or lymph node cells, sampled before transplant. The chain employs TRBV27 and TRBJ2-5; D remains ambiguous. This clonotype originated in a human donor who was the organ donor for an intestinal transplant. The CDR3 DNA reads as TGTGCCAGCAGTTTTAATGGCGAGACCCAGTACTTC. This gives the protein CASSFNGETQYF.